A selection of T cell receptor beta chains follows, all from one sample in a study of identical twins. One entry per CDR3 protein results from TCRdb running MiXCR on the 5' RACE reads. The sample lists hundreds of thousands of distinct CDR3 sequences, 7.5% occurring once. These data also formed part of another study, on yellow fever vaccine responses in identical twins.

Sample: memory (CD45RO+) T cells sorted from blood. The source of these receptors is a woman in her late teens or twenties in good health. CDR3s leave out the opening cysteine and the closing phenylalanine or tryptophan.

v_call: TRBV4-3
cdr3_aa: ASSQLGQGYGYT

v_call: TRBV20-1
cdr3_aa: SATQGSTQY

v_call: TRBV3-1
cdr3_aa: ASSQDSEREDDEQY

v_call: TRBV18
cdr3_aa: ASSPRETTGEQY

v_call: TRBV27
cdr3_aa: ASSFRAPTRGGPYNEQF

v_call: TRBV6-1
cdr3_aa: ASSGGGAGGHEQY

v_call: TRBV20-1
cdr3_aa: TAGPTGYEQY

v_call: TRBV30
cdr3_aa: AWSGRTNEKLF

v_call: TRBV4-3
cdr3_aa: ASSQEWSDGEQY

v_call: TRBV6-1
cdr3_aa: ASSVGGNNNEQF

v_call: TRBV6-1
cdr3_aa: ASRPGQGTDTQY

v_call: TRBV7-8
cdr3_aa: ASSLAGRSYNEQF

v_call: TRBV10-1
cdr3_aa: ASSVGTRGYEQY

v_call: TRBV10-3
cdr3_aa: ATHREPEETQY

v_call: TRBV7-7
cdr3_aa: ASSPGPLSYNEQF

v_call: TRBV20-1
cdr3_aa: SARGIPDQPQH

v_call: TRBV5-1
cdr3_aa: ASSLAGKGSYNEQF

v_call: TRBV10-3
cdr3_aa: AIRTGGQETQY

v_call: TRBV28
cdr3_aa: ASSRRDIRNTEAF

v_call: TRBV2
cdr3_aa: ASSADTTGANYEQY